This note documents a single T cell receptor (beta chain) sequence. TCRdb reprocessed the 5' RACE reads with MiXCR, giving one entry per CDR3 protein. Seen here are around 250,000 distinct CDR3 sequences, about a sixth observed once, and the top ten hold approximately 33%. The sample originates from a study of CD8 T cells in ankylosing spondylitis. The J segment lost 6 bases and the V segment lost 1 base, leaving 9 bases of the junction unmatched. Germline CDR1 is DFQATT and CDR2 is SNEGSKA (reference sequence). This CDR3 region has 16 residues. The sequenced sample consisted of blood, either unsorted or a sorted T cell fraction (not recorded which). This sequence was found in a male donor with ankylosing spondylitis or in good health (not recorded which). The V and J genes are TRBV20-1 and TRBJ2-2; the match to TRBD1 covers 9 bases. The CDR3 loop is CSARAPGTGYSGELFF. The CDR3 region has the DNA TGCAGTGCTAGAGCTCCCGGGACAGGGTATTCCGGGGAGCTGTTTTTT.